The text below deals with one TCR beta chain. What it binds is not known. TCRdb reprocessed the reads via MiXCR and lists one record per CDR3 protein. The repertoire holds about 400,000 distinct CDR3 sequences, roughly 36% seen once, with about 13% in the top ten. The data belong to a study of T cell repertoires in cytomegalovirus infection. Findings and limits, study-wide: CMV-specific TCR beta clonotypes restricted by HLA-C dominated the ex vivo response.

The CDR3 is made up of 14 amino acids. The V end was cut by 2 bases, the J end by 4 bases, with 12 bases between. Per the germline V gene, CDR1 is MGHRA and CDR2 is YSYEKL. The source material was cultured PBMCs, sampled from culture after CMV antigen stimulation. The TCR sequence derives from a human donor in good health (CMV status not recorded). Some clones in this sample may be carry-over from other donors' samples. This chain joins TRBV4-1 and TRBJ2-7, with a possible D match to TRBD1 (6 bases). The CDR3 region has the DNA TGCGCCAGCAGCCAACCGGGACAAAAATACGAGCAGTACTTC. This sequence encodes CASSQPGQKYEQYF.